This TCR beta chain was retrieved from a study of OX40 agonist ivuxolimab in advanced cancers. Clones were sequenced by immunoSEQ multiplex PCR, and TCRdb holds only the in-frame ones, with some missing. The sample holds 50,000 or so clones, around 88% seen once. Patients were ineligible given autoimmune disease history or systemic immunosuppression. Samples of blood were obtained at baseline, on cycle 4 day 1, and on cycle 7 day 1. Study findings and constraints: At 0.1 to 3.0 mg/kg and by week 6, clonal expansion occurred in CD4+ and CD8+ blood T cells. What antigens the expanded peripheral T cells recognized was never established.

A single count supports this clone. Its antigen is still unknown. From germline, CDR1 is MGHRA and CDR2 YSYEKL. The CDR3 totals 18 residues. V lost 0 bases to trimming and J lost 5 bases; unmatched junction nucleotides: 11. The rearrangement links TRBV4-1 to TRBJ2-2; the match to TRBD2 covers 8 bases. This clonotype originated in an adult with an advanced solid tumor such as melanoma, head and neck, liver or kidney cancer. The sequencing used CD4+ or CD8+ T cells sorted from blood, collected in a trial of the OX40 agonist ivuxolimab. CDR3 sequence reads: CASSQEGALAGMTGELFF. The CDR3 bases are TGCGCCAGCAGCCAAGAAGGCGCGTTAGCGGGGATGACCGGGGAGCTGTTTTTT.